The 27 T cell receptor beta chains below were found in one sample sequenced in a study of shared T cell receptors in the human thymus. Sequenced by immunoSEQ multiplex PCR; TCRdb stores in-frame clones only, minus some. The sample carries about 710,000 clones, 80% to 90% recorded once. The same sample was also used in a study of human thymus T cells.

Sequencing was carried out using thymocytes. These receptors were obtained from a boy in the first two years of life with a congenital heart defect.

The chain has TRBV12-5 and TRBJ2-4, with 9 nucleotides matching TRBD1. The CDR3 is 15 amino acids. CDR1 and CDR2 from the germline V gene are LGHNT and FRNRAP. Germline trimming cut 3 bases from V and 13 bases from J; bases unmatched to any gene: 13. In DNA form, the CDR3 reads TGTGCTAGTGGTTTTGCCCCGTTCACAGGGGGCTTACAGTACTTC. It yields the protein CASGFAPFTGGLQYF. The whole variable domain, remainder taken from reference TRBV12-5 and TRBJ2-4, is DARVTQTPRHKVTEMGQEVTMRCQPILGHNTVFWYRQTMMQGLELLAYFRNRAPLDDSGMPKDRFSAEMPDATLATLKIQPSEPRDSAVYFCASGFAPFTGGLQYFGAGTRLSVL.

The J gene is TRBJ2-7, the V gene TRBV11-2, with a tentative D call TRBD1 (5 bases). With 5 bases removed from V and 4 bases from J, the gap between germline ends came to 15 bases. CDR1 and CDR2 from the germline V gene are SGHAT and FQNNGV. This CDR3 is built from 14 residues. The CDR3 region has the DNA TGTGCCAGCAGCCTGAGACAGCCTAAGTACGAGCAGTACTTC. Translated: CASSLRQPKYEQYF.

CDR3 loop: CASSPGTGVLPSSYEQYF. The CDR3, as DNA: TGTGCCAGCTCACCAGGGACAGGGGTCCTCCCGAGCTCCTACGAGCAGTACTTC. V usage is TRBV18 and J usage is TRBJ2-7; 10 nucleotides match TRBD1. Unmatched junction bases numbered 10, after V lost 2 bases and J lost 0 bases. This CDR3 is 18 amino acids long. Germline CDR1 reads KGHSH; CDR2 reads LQKENI.

This clone was picked up one time. The chain couples TRBV4-3 to TRBJ2-2; TRBD1 matches 10 bases. Trimming cost V 1 base and J 1 base; bases outside gene matches: 3. The CDR3 extends over 17 amino acids. Per germline, CDR1 LGHNA and CDR2 YSLEER. The CDR3 nucleotides are TGCGCCAGCAGCCAAGTTCGGGACAGGGGGAACACCGGGGAGCTGTTTTTT. Residues: CASSQVRDRGNTGELFF.

The chain employs TRBV5-4 and TRBJ2-1; TRBD2 aligns across 8 bases. Germline V gene data show CDR1 as SGHNT and CDR2 as YYREEE (reference sequence). V dropped 1 base and J dropped 9; count of bases not matched to a gene: 15. The CDR3 is 17 residues long. The CDR3 loop is CASSLRQTGVAGIEQFF. CDR3 DNA: TGTGCCAGCAGCTTGCGTCAAACGGGGGTAGCGGGAATTGAGCAGTTCTTC.

On this clone itself: This CDR3 is also generated by other DNA sequences in the sample. CDR3 residues: CASSARGQVSSYNSPLHF. DNA of the CDR3: TGTGCCAGCAGCGCGAGGGGGCAGGTGAGCTCCTATAATTCACCCCTCCACTTT. V gene TRBV28 combines with J gene TRBJ1-6; 7 nucleotides agree with TRBD1. Germline lookup yields CDR1 MDHEN and CDR2 SYDVKM. The junction had 11 bases not matched to a gene; V was cut back by 6 bases and J by 0 bases. This CDR3 has 18 amino acids. The full variable domain, its missing parts supplied by reference TRBV28 and TRBJ1-6, is DVKVTQSSRYLVKRTGEKVFLECVQDMDHENMFWYRQDPGLGLRLIYFSYDVKMKEKGDIPEGYSVSREKKERFSLILESASTNQTSMYLCASSARGQVSSYNSPLHFGNGTRLTVT.

The rearrangement links TRBV7-2 to TRBJ2-7; tentatively, D is TRBD2 (6 bases). V lost 5 bases and J 2 bases, leaving 16 bases between the germline ends. This CDR3 contains 15 residues. In germline, CDR1 is SGHTA, CDR2 FQGNSA. The CDR3 DNA follows: TGTGCCAGCAGCCGTTCGCCTAGCGAGACCTACGAGCAGTACTTC. It yields the protein CASSRSPSETYEQYF.

The chain employs TRBV9 and TRBJ2-7, with TRBD1 as a possible D gene (7 bases). Germline V lookup: CDR1 SGDLS, CDR2 YYNGEE. Trimming left V 4 bases short and J 2 bases short, with 19 bases between. The CDR3 covers 16 residues. The CDR3 DNA reads as TGTGCCAGCAGCCCCAGGGGGACGGGAGCGCCCTACGAGCAGTACTTC. Translating it yields CASSPRGTGAPYEQYF.

The V gene is TRBV20-1, the J gene TRBJ2-5; D remains unclear. The DNA matches TRBJ2-7 better at its end, which makes the J call doubtful. There are 11 residues in the CDR3. Germline V gene lookup returns CDR1 DFQATT and CDR2 SNEGSKA (reference sequence). CDR3 coding DNA: TGCAGTGCTAGAGATCTCTACGAGCAGTACTTC. Its translation: CSARDLYEQYF.

The V and J genes are TRBV6-5 and TRBJ2-1, with TRBD2 identical over 9 bases. V shed 6 bases, J shed 9 bases, and the junction held 9 bases outside the gene matches. This CDR3 is built from 14 residues. Per the germline V gene, CDR1 is MNHEY and CDR2 is SVGAGI. The CDR3 DNA is TGTGCCAGCAGCCGCCGGACTAGCGATGGTGAGCAGTTCTTC. Protein sequence: CASSRRTSDGEQFF.

This chain connects TRBV11-2 to TRBJ2-2, with TRBD1 identical over 10 bases. Losses at the gene ends were 8 bases for V and 7 bases for J; bases not matched to a gene: 10. CDR3 length equals 15 residues. The germline CDR1 and CDR2 sequences are SGHAT and FQNNGV. The CDR3 DNA reads TGTGCCAGCGCCCCGCGGGACAGGGGAAGCGGGGAGCTGTTTTTT. Residues: CASAPRDRGSGELFF.

This chain connects TRBV28 to TRBJ1-1, with D hard to call. Trimming cost V 11 bases and J 2 bases, with 12 bases left between them. This CDR3 spans 12 amino acids. From germline, CDR1 is MDHEN and CDR2 SYDVKM. The CDR3 nucleotides are TGTGCCGCGGGGTACCCCAACACTGAAGCTTTCTTT. Protein product: CAAGYPNTEAFF. The variable domain in full, with the rest retrieved from reference TRBV28 and TRBJ1-1, is DVKVTQSSRYLVKRTGEKVFLECVQDMDHENMFWYRQDPGLGLRLIYFSYDVKMKEKGDIPEGYSVSREKKERFSLILESASTNQTSMYLCAAGYPNTEAFFGQGTRLTVV.

The V and J genes are TRBV30 and TRBJ2-5, with a tentative D call TRBD2 (6 bases). Germline V gene lookup returns CDR1 GTSNPN and CDR2 SVGIG (reference sequence). With 3 bases removed from V and 5 bases from J, the gap between germline ends came to 22 bases. The CDR3 contains 16 residues. CDR3 residues: CAWSPFGTPGGETQYF. CDR3 sequence (DNA): TGTGCCTGGAGCCCCTTCGGGACGCCCGGAGGGGAGACCCAGTACTTC.

The CDR3: CASSFGDRGTLSYEQYF. The DNA for the CDR3 is TGCGCCAGCAGCTTCGGGGATCGTGGCACGCTCTCCTACGAGCAGTACTTC. The rearrangement uses TRBV5-1 and TRBJ2-7; weak D call: TRBD2 (5 bases). The CDR3 sequence is 17 residues long. Per the germline V gene, CDR1 is SGHRS and CDR2 is YFSETQ. V was shortened by 2 bases and J by 0 bases, with 18 bases between the two germline ends.

The chain combines TRBV14 with TRBJ2-2, with 11 bases lining up with TRBD2. CDR3 length: 18 residues. With 3 bases clipped from V and 4 bases from J, the junction kept 10 bases outside the gene matches. The V gene's germline CDR1 is SGHDN and CDR2 FVKESK. The CDR3 coding sequence is TGTGCCAGCAGCCACGTTCTAGCGGGAGGCCTCCTCACCGGGGAGCTGTTTTTT. It codes for CASSHVLAGGLLTGELFF.

This chain connects TRBV10-3 to TRBJ2-2; D uncertain. CDR3 length: 15 residues. Trimming shortened V by 4 bases and J by 2 bases, and 11 bases separated the two germline ends. Germline assignment: CDR1 ENHRY and CDR2 SYGVKD. The CDR3 bases are TGTGCCATCAGTGGATTGGCAAAAAACACCGGGGAGCTGTTTTTT. Its protein is CAISGLAKNTGELFF.

This clone showed up just once. This specimen includes other DNA sequences encoding the same CDR3. The V call is TRBV30, the J call TRBJ1-1, with D maybe TRBD1 (5 bases). Per the germline V gene, CDR1 is GTSNPN and CDR2 is SVGIG (reference sequence). Trimming removed 0 bases at V and 1 base at J, with 6 bases between. This CDR3 region has 13 residues. CDR3 region: CAWSVQGNTEAFF. CDR3 nucleotide sequence: TGTGCCTGGAGTGTCCAGGGGAACACTGAAGCTTTCTTT.

This clone has a handful of counts. The CDR3 nucleotides are TGTGCCAGCAGCACCCACAGCCTTGGGTATGAAAAACTGTTTTTT. Protein sequence: CASSTHSLGYEKLFF. The chain links TRBV5-6 to TRBJ1-4; D gene ambiguous. Germline V CDR1 and CDR2: SGHDT, YYEEEE. The germline V and J ends were trimmed by 4 bases and 6 bases, with 16 bases remaining between them. There are 15 residues in the CDR3.

The rearrangement links TRBV6-1 to TRBJ1-5; D remains ambiguous. The CDR3 covers 13 residues. CDR1 and CDR2 from the germline V gene are MNHNS and SASEGT. The V end lost 6 bases, the J end lost 9 bases, and 15 bases lay between the germline ends. CDR3 protein: CASRGPHRGPQHF. The CDR3 nucleotides are TGTGCCAGCAGGGGTCCCCACCGGGGGCCCCAGCATTTT.

The chain is built from TRBV5-6 and TRBJ2-1, with 10 nucleotides matching TRBD1. J gave up 4 bases and V 6 bases, and 10 bases lay outside the gene matches. CDR3 size: 16 residues. CDR1 and CDR2 from the germline V gene are SGHDT and YYEEEE. CDR3 nucleotide sequence: TGTGCCAGCACCCAAGACAGGGGGCGCGGGTACAATGAGCAGTTCTTC. It yields the protein CASTQDRGRGYNEQFF. Full variable domain (rest looked up from reference TRBV5-6 and TRBJ2-1): DAGVTQSPTHLIKTRGQQVTLRCSPKSGHDTVSWYQQALGQGPQFIFQYYEEEERQRGNFPDRFSGHQFPNYSSELNVNALLLGDSALYLCASTQDRGRGYNEQFFGPGTRLTVL.

The genes are TRBV28 and TRBJ1-6; 7 nucleotides agree with TRBD1. The CDR3 consists of 15 residues. The J segment lost 12 bases and the V segment lost 3 bases, leaving 11 bases of the junction unmatched. Looked up from germline, CDR1 is MDHEN and CDR2 is SYDVKM. CDR3 in DNA: TGTGCCAGCAGTTTTTTAGGACAGGAGGCAGGACCCCTCCACTTT. It translates to CASSFLGQEAGPLHF.

This chain's CDR3 is CASSQGSSGFHEQYF. The CDR3 DNA is TGCGCCAGCAGCCAAGGATCTAGCGGGTTCCACGAGCAGTACTTC. The V and J genes are TRBV4-1 and TRBJ2-7; 8 bases align to TRBD2. CDR3 size: 15 residues. Germline assignment: CDR1 MGHRA and CDR2 YSYEKL. Unmatched junction bases numbered 7, after V lost 1 base and J lost 5 bases.

The chain is built from TRBV13 and TRBJ2-1; 9 bases align to TRBD2. This CDR3 contains 15 residues. CDR1 PRHDT and CDR2 FYEKMQ come from the germline V gene (reference sequence). The V gene end was trimmed by 2 bases and the J gene end by 2 bases; junction bases not matched to a gene: 1. The CDR3 coding sequence is TGTGCCAGCAGCTTAATAGCGGGAGCCTACAATGAGCAGTTCTTC. Translation gives CASSLIAGAYNEQFF.

V and J are TRBV5-1 and TRBJ1-3; D possibly corresponds to TRBD1 (5 bases). The CDR3 consists of 16 residues. The germline CDR1 and CDR2 sequences are SGHRS and YFSETQ. Trimming took off 3 bases at V and 7 bases at J, with 20 bases between the two ends. The CDR3 nucleotides read TGCGCCAGCAGCTCGGACTCTGTGGATCGGGGGAACACCATATATTTT. Residues: CASSSDSVDRGNTIYF.

The rearrangement links TRBV28 to TRBJ2-1; TRBD2 matches 14 bases. This CDR3 spans 16 amino acids. Looked up from germline, CDR1 is MDHEN and CDR2 is SYDVKM. V trimming: 11 bases; J trimming: 6 bases; junction bases outside the gene matches: 12. The CDR3 spells CACQGTSGRRGNEQFF. The CDR3 DNA follows: TGTGCCTGCCAAGGGACTAGCGGGAGACGCGGCAATGAGCAGTTCTTC.

The chain links TRBV30 to TRBJ1-5, with D unclear. Per germline, CDR1 GTSNPN and CDR2 SVGIG (reference sequence). Trimming left V 1 base short and J 0 bases short, with 7 bases between. The CDR3 is made up of 14 amino acids. The CDR3 nucleotides read TGTGCCTGGAGTGATAGAAATAGCAATCAGCCCCAGCATTTT. This translates into CAWSDRNSNQPQHF.

The chain carries TRBV11-2 and TRBJ2-1; TRBD2 agrees at 9 bases. Germline CDR1 SGHAT, CDR2 FQNNGV. This CDR3 is built from 17 residues. J was trimmed by 3 bases and V by 1 base; bases with no gene match: 7. DNA of the CDR3: TGTGCCAGCAGCTTAGTTTCGCTAGCGGGGTACTACAATGAGCAGTTCTTC. Its protein product is CASSLVSLAGYYNEQFF.